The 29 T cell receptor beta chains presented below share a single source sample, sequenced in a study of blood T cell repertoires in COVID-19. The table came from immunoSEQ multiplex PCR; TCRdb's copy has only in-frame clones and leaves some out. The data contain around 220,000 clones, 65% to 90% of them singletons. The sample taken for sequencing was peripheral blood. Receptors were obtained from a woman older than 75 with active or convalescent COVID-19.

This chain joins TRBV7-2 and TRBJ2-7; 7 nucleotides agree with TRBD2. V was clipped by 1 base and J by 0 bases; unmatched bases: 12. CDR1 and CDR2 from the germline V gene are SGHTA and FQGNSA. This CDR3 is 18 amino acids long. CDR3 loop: CASSLVIPGAGVSYEQYF. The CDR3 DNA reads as TGTGCCAGCAGCTTAGTGATTCCTGGCGCGGGGGTCTCCTACGAGCAGTACTTC.

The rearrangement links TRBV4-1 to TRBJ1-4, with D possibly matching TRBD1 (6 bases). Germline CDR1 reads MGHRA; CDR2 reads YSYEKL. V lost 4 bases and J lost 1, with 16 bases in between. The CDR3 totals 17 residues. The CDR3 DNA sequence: TGCGCCAGCAGCCGGGGCAGGGGAAGGGAAACTAATGAAAAACTGTTTTTT. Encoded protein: CASSRGRGRETNEKLFF.

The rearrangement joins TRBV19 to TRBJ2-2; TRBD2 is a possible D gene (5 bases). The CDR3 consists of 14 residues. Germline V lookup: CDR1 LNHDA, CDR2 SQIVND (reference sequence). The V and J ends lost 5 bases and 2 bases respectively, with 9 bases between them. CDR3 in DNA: TGTGCCAGTAGTCGGACTCATAACACCGGGGAGCTGTTTTTT. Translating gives CASSRTHNTGELFF. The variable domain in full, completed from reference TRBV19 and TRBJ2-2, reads DGGITQSPKYLFRKEGQNVTLSCEQNLNHDAMYWYRQDPGQGLRLIYYSQIVNDFQKGDIAEGYSVSREKKESFPLTVTSAQKNPTAFYLCASSRTHNTGELFFGEGSRLTVL.

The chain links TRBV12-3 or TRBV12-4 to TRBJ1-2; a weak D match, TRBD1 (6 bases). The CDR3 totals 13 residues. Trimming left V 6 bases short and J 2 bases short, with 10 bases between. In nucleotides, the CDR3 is TGTGCCAGCAGCCCGGACAGCAACTATGGCTACACCTTC. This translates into CASSPDSNYGYTF.

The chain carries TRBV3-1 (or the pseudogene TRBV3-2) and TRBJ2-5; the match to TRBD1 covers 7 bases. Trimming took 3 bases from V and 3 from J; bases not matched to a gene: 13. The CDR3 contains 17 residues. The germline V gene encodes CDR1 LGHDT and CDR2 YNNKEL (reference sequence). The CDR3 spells CASSQLTGTVGKETQYF. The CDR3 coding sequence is TGTGCCAGCAGCCAGCTAACCGGGACAGTGGGGAAAGAGACCCAGTACTTC.

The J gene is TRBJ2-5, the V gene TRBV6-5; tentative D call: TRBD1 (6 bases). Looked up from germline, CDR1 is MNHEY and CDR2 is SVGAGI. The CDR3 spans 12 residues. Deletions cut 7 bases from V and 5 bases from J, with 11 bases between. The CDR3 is CASMGAEETQYF. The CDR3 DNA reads TGTGCCAGCATGGGGGCGGAGGAGACCCAGTACTTC.

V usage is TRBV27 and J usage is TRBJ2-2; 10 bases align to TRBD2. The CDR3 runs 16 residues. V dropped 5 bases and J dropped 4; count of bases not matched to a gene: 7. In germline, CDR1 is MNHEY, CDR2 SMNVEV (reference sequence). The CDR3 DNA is TGTGCCAGCAGTATGCTAGCGGGGGCCGTCACCGGGGAGCTGTTTTTT. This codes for CASSMLAGAVTGELFF.

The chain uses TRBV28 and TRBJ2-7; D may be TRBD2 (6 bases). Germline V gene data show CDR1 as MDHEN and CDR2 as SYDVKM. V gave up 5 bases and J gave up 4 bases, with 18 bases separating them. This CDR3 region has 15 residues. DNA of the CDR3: TGTGCCAGCAGTCCCCTCAAGGACGGACTATACGAGCAGTACTTC. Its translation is CASSPLKDGLYEQYF.

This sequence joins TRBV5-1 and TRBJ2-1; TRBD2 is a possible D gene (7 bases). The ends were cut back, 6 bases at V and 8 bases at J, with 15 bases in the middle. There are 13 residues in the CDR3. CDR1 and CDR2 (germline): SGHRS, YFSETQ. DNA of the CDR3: TGCGCCAGCAACCGGGGGGCCGCTGATGAGCAGTTCTTC. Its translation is CASNRGAADEQFF.

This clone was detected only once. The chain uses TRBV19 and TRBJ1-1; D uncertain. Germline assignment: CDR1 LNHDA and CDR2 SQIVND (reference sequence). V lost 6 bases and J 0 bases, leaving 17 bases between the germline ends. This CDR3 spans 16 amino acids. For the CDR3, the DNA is TGTGCCAGTAGCCCCTCGAGGGCGGAAATGAACACTGAAGCTTTCTTT. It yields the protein CASSPSRAEMNTEAFF. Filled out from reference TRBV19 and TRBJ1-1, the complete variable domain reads DGGITQSPKYLFRKEGQNVTLSCEQNLNHDAMYWYRQDPGQGLRLIYYSQIVNDFQKGDIAEGYSVSREKKESFPLTVTSAQKNPTAFYLCASSPSRAEMNTEAFFGQGTRLTVV.

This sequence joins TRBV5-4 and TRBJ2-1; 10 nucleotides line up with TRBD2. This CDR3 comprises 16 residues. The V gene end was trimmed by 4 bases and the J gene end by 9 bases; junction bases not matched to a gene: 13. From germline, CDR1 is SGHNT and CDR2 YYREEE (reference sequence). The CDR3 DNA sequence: TGTGCCAGCAGCCTAGGAGGAGCGGGAGGGCTGACTGAGCAGTTCTTC. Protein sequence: CASSLGGAGGLTEQFF.

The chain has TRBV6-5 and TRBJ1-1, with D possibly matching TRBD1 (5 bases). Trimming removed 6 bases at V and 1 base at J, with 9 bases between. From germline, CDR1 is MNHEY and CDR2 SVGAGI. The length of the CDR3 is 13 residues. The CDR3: CASRLTANTEAFF. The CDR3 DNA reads TGTGCCAGCAGGCTGACAGCGAACACTGAAGCTTTCTTT.

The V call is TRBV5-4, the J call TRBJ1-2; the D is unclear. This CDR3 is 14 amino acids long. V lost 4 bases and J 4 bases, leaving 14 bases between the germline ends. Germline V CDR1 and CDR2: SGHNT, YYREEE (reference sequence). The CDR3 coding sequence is TGTGCCAGCAGCGTTGACCGGGTCGCCTATGGCTACACCTTC. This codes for CASSVDRVAYGYTF.

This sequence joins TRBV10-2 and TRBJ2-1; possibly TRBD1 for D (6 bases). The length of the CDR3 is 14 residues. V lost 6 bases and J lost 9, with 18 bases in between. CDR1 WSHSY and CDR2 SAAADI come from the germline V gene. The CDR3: CASRDEPQGTEQFF. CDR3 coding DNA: TGCGCCAGCAGGGACGAACCACAGGGAACTGAGCAGTTCTTC.

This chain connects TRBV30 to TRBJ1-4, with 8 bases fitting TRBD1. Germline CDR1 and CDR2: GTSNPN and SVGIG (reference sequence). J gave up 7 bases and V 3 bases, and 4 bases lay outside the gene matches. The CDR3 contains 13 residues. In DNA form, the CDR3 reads TGTGCCTGGAGCGGACAGGGTCCTGAAAAACTGTTTTTT. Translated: CAWSGQGPEKLFF.

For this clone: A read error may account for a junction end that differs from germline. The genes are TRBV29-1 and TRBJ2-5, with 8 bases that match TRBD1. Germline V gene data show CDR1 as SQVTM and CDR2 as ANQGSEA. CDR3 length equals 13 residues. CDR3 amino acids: CSGEDRGQETQYF. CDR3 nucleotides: TGCAGCGGTGAAGACAGGGGCCAAGAGACCCAGTACTTC.

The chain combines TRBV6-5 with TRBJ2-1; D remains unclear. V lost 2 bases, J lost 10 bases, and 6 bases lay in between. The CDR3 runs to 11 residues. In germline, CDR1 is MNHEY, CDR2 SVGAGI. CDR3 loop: CASSYRQEQFF. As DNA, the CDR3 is TGTGCCAGCAGTTACCGACAAGAGCAGTTCTTC.

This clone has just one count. The CDR3 reads CASSEYLREEYF. The CDR3, as DNA: TGTGCCAGCAGTGAATATCTGAGGGAAGAGTACTTC. The chain joins TRBV6-1 to TRBJ2-7; perhaps TRBD2 as D (5 bases). CDR3 length: 12 amino acids. With 2 bases removed from V and 11 bases from J, the gap between germline ends came to 13 bases. The germline CDR1 and CDR2 sequences are MNHNS and SASEGT.

The CDR3 loop reads CASSPEVLGYGYTF. CDR3 DNA: TGTGCCAGCAGCCCAGAGGTGTTGGGCTATGGCTACACCTTC. The J gene is TRBJ1-2, the V gene TRBV11-2; D is unresolved. Trimming cost V 5 bases and J 4 bases, with 14 bases left between them. CDR1 and CDR2 from the germline V gene are SGHAT and FQNNGV. The CDR3 has 14 residues. The whole variable domain, filled in from reference TRBV11-2 and TRBJ1-2, reads EAGVAQSPRYKIIEKRQSVAFWCNPISGHATLYWYQQILGQGPKLLIQFQNNGVVDDSQLPKDRFSAERLKGVDSTLKIQPAKLEDSAVYLCASSPEVLGYGYTFGSGTRLTVV.

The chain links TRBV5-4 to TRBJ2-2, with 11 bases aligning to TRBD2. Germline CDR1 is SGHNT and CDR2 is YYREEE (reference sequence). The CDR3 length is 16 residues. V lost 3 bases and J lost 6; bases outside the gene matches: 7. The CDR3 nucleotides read TGTGCCAGCAGCTACTCTAGCGGGGGGAGATCCGGGGAGCTGTTTTTT. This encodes CASSYSSGGRSGELFF.

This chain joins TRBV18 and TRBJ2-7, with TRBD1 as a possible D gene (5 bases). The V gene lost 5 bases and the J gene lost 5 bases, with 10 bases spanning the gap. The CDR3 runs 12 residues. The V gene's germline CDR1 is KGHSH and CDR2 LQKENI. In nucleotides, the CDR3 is TGTGCCAGCTCAGCAGGGATCCACGAGCAGTACTTC. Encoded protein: CASSAGIHEQYF. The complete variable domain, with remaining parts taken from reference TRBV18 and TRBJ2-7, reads NAGVMQNPRHLVRRRGQEARLRCSPMKGHSHVYWYRQLPEEGLKFMVYLQKENIIDESGMPKERFSAEFPKEGPSILRIQQVVRGDSAAYFCASSAGIHEQYFGPGTRLTVT.

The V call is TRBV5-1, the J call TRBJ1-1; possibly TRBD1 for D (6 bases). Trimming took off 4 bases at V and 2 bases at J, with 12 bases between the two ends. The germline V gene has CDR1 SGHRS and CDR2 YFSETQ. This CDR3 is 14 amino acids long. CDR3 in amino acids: CASSLSTGNTEAFF. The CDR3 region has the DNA TGCGCCAGCAGCCTATCGACAGGTAACACTGAAGCTTTCTTT.

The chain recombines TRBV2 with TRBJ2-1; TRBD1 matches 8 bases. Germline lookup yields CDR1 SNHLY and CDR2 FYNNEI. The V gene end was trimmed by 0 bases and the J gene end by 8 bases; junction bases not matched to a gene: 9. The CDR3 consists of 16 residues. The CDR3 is CASSEARTGIFDEQFF. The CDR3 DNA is TGTGCCAGCAGTGAAGCGAGGACAGGGATTTTCGATGAGCAGTTCTTC.

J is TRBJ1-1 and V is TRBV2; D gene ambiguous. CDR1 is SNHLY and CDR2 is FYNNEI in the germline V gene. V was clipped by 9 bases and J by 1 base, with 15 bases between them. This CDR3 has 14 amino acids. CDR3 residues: CASSGLTENTEAFF. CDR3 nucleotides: TGTGCCAGTTCGGGGTTAACAGAGAACACTGAAGCTTTCTTT. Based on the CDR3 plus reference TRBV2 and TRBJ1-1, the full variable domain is EPEVTQTPSHQVTQMGQEVILRCVPISNHLYFYWYRQILGQKVEFLVSFYNNEISEKSEIFDDQFSVERPDGSNFTLKIRSTKLEDSAMYFCASSGLTENTEAFFGQGTRLTVV.

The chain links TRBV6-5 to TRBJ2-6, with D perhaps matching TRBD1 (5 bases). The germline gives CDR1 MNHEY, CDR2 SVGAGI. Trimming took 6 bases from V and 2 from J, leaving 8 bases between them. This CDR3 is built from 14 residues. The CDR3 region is CASSRAAGANVLTF. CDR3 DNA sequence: TGTGCCAGCAGCAGGGCGGCTGGGGCCAACGTCCTGACTTTC.

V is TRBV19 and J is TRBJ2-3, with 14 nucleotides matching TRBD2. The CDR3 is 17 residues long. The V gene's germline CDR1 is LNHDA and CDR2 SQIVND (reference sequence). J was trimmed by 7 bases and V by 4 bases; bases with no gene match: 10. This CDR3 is CASSTTTGTSGSNTQYF. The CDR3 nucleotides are TGTGCCAGTAGTACAACGACCGGGACTAGCGGGAGCAATACGCAGTATTTT.

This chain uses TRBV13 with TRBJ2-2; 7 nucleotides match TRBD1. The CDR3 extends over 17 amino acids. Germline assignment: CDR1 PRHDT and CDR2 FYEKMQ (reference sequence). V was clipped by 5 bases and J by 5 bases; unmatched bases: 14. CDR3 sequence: CASSLRQDRLETGELFF. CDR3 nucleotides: TGTGCCAGCAGCCTGAGACAGGACAGGCTCGAGACCGGGGAGCTGTTTTTT. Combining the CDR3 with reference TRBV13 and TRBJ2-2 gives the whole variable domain AAGVIQSPRHLIKEKRETATLKCYPIPRHDTVYWYQQGPGQDPQFLISFYEKMQSDKGSIPDRFSAQQFSDYHSELNMSSLELGDSALYFCASSLRQDRLETGELFFGEGSRLTVL.

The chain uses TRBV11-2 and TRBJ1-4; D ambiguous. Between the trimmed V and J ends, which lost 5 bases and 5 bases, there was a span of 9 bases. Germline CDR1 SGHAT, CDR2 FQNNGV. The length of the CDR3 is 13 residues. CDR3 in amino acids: CASSLDGNEKLFF. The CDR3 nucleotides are TGTGCCAGCAGCCTCGACGGGAATGAAAAACTGTTTTTT.

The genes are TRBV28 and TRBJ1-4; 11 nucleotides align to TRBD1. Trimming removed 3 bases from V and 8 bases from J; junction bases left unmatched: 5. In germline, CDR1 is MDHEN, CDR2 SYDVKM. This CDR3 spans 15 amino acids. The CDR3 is CASSFSGQGAEKLFF. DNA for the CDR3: TGTGCCAGCAGTTTTTCTGGACAGGGGGCAGAAAAACTGTTTTTT.